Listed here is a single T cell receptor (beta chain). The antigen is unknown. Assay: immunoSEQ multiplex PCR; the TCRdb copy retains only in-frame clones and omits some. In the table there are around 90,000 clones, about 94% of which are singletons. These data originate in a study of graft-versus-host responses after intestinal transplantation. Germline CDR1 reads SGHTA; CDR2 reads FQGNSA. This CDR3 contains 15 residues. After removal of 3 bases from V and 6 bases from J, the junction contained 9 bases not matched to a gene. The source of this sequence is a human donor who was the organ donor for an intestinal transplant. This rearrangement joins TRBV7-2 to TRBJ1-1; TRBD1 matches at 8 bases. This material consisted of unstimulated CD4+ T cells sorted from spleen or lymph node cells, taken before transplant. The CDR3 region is CASSFTRTGPSEAFF. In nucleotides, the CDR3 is TGTGCCAGCAGCTTTACTAGGACAGGGCCATCTGAAGCTTTCTTT.